The rows below give T cell receptor beta chains drawn from one sample of a study of blood T cells in healthy people across ages. One entry per CDR3 protein results from TCRdb running MiXCR on the 5' RACE reads. Of some 790,000 distinct CDR3 sequences listed, more than 25% are singletons. What was sequenced was blood. The source is a woman of 80 years or more in good health. Both conserved end residues are part of each CDR3. The D gene is left open where the match is weak. Expanded clones get a size class; other rows say once, few or many, or leave the size out.

CDR3 | DNA | D | size | J | V
CASSLESSYTF | TGTGCCAGCAGCTTAGAAAGTAGCTACACCTTC | - | many | TRBJ1-2 | TRBV7-2
CASSSSQGADFNTEAFF | TGTGCCAGCAGCTCATCTCAGGGGGCAGACTTTAACACTGAAGCTTTCTTT | TRBD1 | - | TRBJ1-1 | TRBV5-6
CTGSLARLDTQYF | TGTACCGGCAGCTTGGCCCGTTTGGATACGCAGTATTTT | - | once | TRBJ2-3 | TRBV7-2
CASSSALGGADANEKLFF | TGTGCCAGCAGCTCAGCCCTAGGGGGGGCGGATGCTAATGAAAAACTGTTTTTT | - | few | TRBJ1-4 | TRBV7-9
CASSVGGLAGGTDTQYF | TGTGCCAGCAGCGTCGGGGGACTAGCGGGGGGCACAGATACGCAATATTTT | TRBD2 | once | TRBJ2-3 | TRBV7-2
CASSQTSGKGTQYF | TGTGCCAGCAGCCAAACTAGCGGGAAAGGGACCCAGTACTTC | TRBD2 | - | TRBJ2-5 | TRBV4-2
CASSLAGTLGANGYTF | TGTGCCAGCAGTTTGGCCGGGACACTGGGGGCGAACGGCTACACCTTC | - | - | TRBJ1-2 | TRBV12-3/TRBV12-4
CASKLAGSNEQFF | TGTGCCAGCAAACTGGCGGGCTCCAATGAGCAGTTCTTC | - | many | TRBJ2-1 | TRBV12-3/TRBV12-4
CSAKPRDGMIYGYTF | TGCAGTGCTAAGCCCCGGGACGGAATGATCTATGGCTACACCTTC | - | - | TRBJ1-2 | TRBV20-1
CASSYLGELFF | TGTGCCAGCAGTTACCTGGGGGAGCTGTTTTTT | - | - | TRBJ2-2 | TRBV6-5
CASSKGGTFGYNEQFF | TGTGCCAGCAGCAAAGGGGGGACCTTCGGGTACAATGAGCAGTTCTTC | - | many | TRBJ2-1 | TRBV7-2
CASSYSGAPEAFF | TGTGCCAGCAGTTACTCTGGAGCGCCCGAAGCTTTCTTT | - | - | TRBJ1-1 | TRBV6-5
CASSSPTLTQYF | TGTGCCAGCAGTTCCCCCACGTTAACGCAGTATTTT | - | - | TRBJ2-3 | TRBV12-3/TRBV12-4
CASSQLGGGPSYNEQFF | TGCGCCAGCAGCCAGCTGGGGGGGGGCCCCTCCTACAATGAGCAGTTCTTC | - | - | TRBJ2-1 | TRBV4-1
CAISPGQGADQPQHF | TGTGCCATCAGCCCCGGGCAGGGGGCGGATCAGCCCCAGCATTTT | TRBD1 | many | TRBJ1-5 | TRBV10-3
CASSLATAATGQEQYF | TGTGCCAGCAGCTTAGCCACAGCAGCTACAGGTCAGGAGCAGTACTTC | - | - | TRBJ2-7 | TRBV7-2
CAISGGGGLSGYTF | TGTGCCATCAGTGGTGGTGGGGGCCTCTCCGGCTACACCTTC | - | many | TRBJ1-2 | TRBV10-3
CASSYGVNYGYTF | TGTGCCAGCAGTTACGGTGTTAACTATGGCTACACCTTC | - | many | TRBJ1-2 | TRBV6-5
CACRQGMRETQYF | TGTGCCTGTCGACAGGGGATGAGAGAGACCCAGTACTTC | TRBD1 | - | TRBJ2-5 | TRBV30
CAASAVSGNTIYF | TGTGCCGCTAGTGCCGTCTCTGGAAACACCATATATTTT | - | - | TRBJ1-3 | TRBV10-3
CASSQTQAGELFF | TGTGCCAGCAGCCAAACCCAGGCTGGGGAGCTGTTTTTT | - | - | TRBJ2-2 | TRBV3-1
CASSYSTTQYF | TGTGCCAGCAGTTACTCGACGACCCAGTACTTC | - | many | TRBJ2-5 | TRBV6-2/TRBV6-3
CASSEGLAGGTQETQYF | TGTGCCAGCAGCGAGGGACTAGCGGGGGGGACCCAAGAGACCCAGTACTTC | TRBD2 | many | TRBJ2-5 | TRBV9
CSVGAGASNEKLFF | TGCAGCGTTGGAGCGGGGGCATCTAATGAAAAACTGTTTTTT | - | few | TRBJ1-4 | TRBV29-1
CASSLGTGLGSDYEQYF | TGTGCCAGCAGCTTAGGGACAGGGTTGGGTAGCGACTACGAGCAGTACTTC | TRBD1 | many | TRBJ2-7 | TRBV7-2
CAWRRGGPSYEQYF | TGTGCCTGGAGAAGGGGGGGGCCTTCCTACGAGCAGTACTTC | - | - | TRBJ2-7 | TRBV30
CASTSTVTNYGYTF | TGTGCCAGCACCTCGACAGTTACCAACTATGGCTACACCTTC | - | few | TRBJ1-2 | TRBV6-5
CSARDLSGGPETQYF | TGCAGTGCTAGAGATCTTTCGGGGGGGCCGGAGACCCAGTACTTC | TRBD2 | many | TRBJ2-5 | TRBV20-1
CASRRQSGETQYF | TGCGCCAGCAGGCGGCAGTCAGGGGAGACCCAGTACTTC | - | - | TRBJ2-5 | TRBV5-1
CATSRELTAQETQFF | TGTGCCACCAGCAGAGAGCTAACAGCACAAGAGACCCAGTTCTTC | - | - | TRBJ2-1 | TRBV15
CASSRGGLANTGELFF | TGTGCCAGCAGCAGGGGGGGTTTGGCTAACACCGGGGAGCTGTTTTTT | - | - | TRBJ2-2 | TRBV7-6
CAWRSQRGSSYNEQFF | TGTGCCTGGAGATCCCAGCGGGGAAGCTCCTACAATGAGCAGTTCTTC | TRBD2 | - | TRBJ2-1 | TRBV30
CAISESDRVDGYTF | TGTGCCATCAGTGAGTCCGACAGGGTGGATGGCTACACCTTC | TRBD1 | many | TRBJ1-2 | TRBV10-3
CASTHQGREKLFF | TGTGCCAGCACCCATCAGGGGCGGGAAAAACTGTTTTTT | - | few | TRBJ1-4 | TRBV28
CASNLFGLAQETQYF | TGTGCCAGCAATTTGTTTGGGCTAGCCCAAGAGACCCAGTACTTC | - | many | TRBJ2-5 | TRBV2
CASSRQLRGEKLFF | TGTGCCAGCAGTCGACAGCTACGGGGTGAAAAACTGTTTTTT | - | few | TRBJ1-4 | TRBV12-3/TRBV12-4
CASSQEGSYGYGYTF | TGTGCCAGCAGCCAAGAAGGCTCGTACGGCTATGGCTACACCTTC | - | - | TRBJ1-2 | TRBV14
CSAPPDSIRDTQYF | TGCAGTGCCCCCCCGGACTCGATACGAGATACGCAGTATTTT | - | few | TRBJ2-3 | TRBV20-1
CSAQLHRDEQYF | TGCAGCGCGCAGCTCCACAGGGACGAGCAGTACTTC | - | - | TRBJ2-7 | TRBV20-1
CASSLDLDRGSKNTF | TGTGCCAGCAGCTTGGATCTGGACCGGGGGTCAAAGAACACCTTC | - | many | TRBJ1-2 | TRBV5-5
CASSGDQGGYTF | TGTGCCAGCAGTGGAGACCAGGGTGGCTACACCTTC | - | few | TRBJ1-2 | TRBV2
CASSSTTGAIPNEQYF | TGCGCCAGCAGCTCCACAACAGGGGCTATACCTAACGAGCAGTACTTC | TRBD1 | many | TRBJ2-7 | TRBV5-1
CSAISGGTDTQYF | TGCAGTGCTATTAGCGGGGGGACAGATACGCAGTATTTT | TRBD2 | many | TRBJ2-3 | TRBV20-1
CASSSGGGINTEAFF | TGTGCCAGCAGCTCCGGAGGGGGGATAAACACTGAAGCTTTCTTT | - | few | TRBJ1-1 | TRBV6-2/TRBV6-3
CASSSMGRETQYF | TGTGCCAGCAGCTCCATGGGTCGAGAGACCCAGTACTTC | - | many | TRBJ2-5 | TRBV5-6
CASTELTSGGQETQYF | TGTGCCAGCACCGAACTGACTAGCGGGGGACAAGAGACCCAGTACTTC | TRBD2 | many | TRBJ2-5 | TRBV6-2/TRBV6-3
CSVEDLRSLPGDNEQFF | TGCAGCGTTGAAGATCTACGATCGTTACCCGGAGACAATGAGCAGTTCTTC | - | - | TRBJ2-1 | TRBV29-1
CASKTSSDNEQFF | TGTGCCAGCAAGACTAGCAGTGACAATGAGCAGTTCTTC | TRBD2 | - | TRBJ2-1 | TRBV2
CSVARAGGYTF | TGCAGCGTTGCCAGGGCGGGTGGCTACACCTTC | - | - | TRBJ1-2 | TRBV29-1
CATRPDRQGTYEQYF | TGTGCCACCAGGCCCGATCGACAGGGTACCTACGAGCAGTACTTC | TRBD1 | - | TRBJ2-7 | TRBV24-1
CASSFFGTRNADTQYF | TGTGCCAGCAGCTTTTTCGGGACCCGGAACGCAGATACGCAGTATTTT | - | many | TRBJ2-3 | TRBV7-2
CASSLIPRYYEQYF | TGTGCCAGCAGCTTAATCCCCAGATATTACGAGCAGTACTTC | - | few | TRBJ2-7 | TRBV7-2
CSASPTSNSPLHF | TGCAGTGCTAGTCCCACGAGTAATTCACCCCTCCACTTT | - | many | TRBJ1-6 | TRBV20-1
CAWSVTNNNEQFF | TGTGCCTGGAGTGTTACTAATAACAATGAGCAGTTCTTC | - | - | TRBJ2-1 | TRBV30